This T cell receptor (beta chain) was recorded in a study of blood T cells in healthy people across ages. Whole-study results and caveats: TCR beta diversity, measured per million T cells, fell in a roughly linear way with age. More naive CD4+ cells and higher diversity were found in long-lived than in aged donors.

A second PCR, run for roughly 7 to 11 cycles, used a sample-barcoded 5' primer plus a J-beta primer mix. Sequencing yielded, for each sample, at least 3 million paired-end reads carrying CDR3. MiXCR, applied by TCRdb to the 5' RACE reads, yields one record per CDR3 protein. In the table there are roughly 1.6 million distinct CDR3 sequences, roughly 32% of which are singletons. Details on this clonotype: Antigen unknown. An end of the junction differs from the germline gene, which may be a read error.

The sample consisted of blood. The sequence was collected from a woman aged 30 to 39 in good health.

The CDR3 coding sequence is TGCAGTGCTAGTGGGGGCACTACCATCAATGTGCAGTTCTTC. It encodes CSASGGTTINVQFF. This chain connects TRBV20-1 to TRBJ2-1, with a tentative D call TRBD1 (6 bases). Looked up from germline, CDR1 is DFQATT and CDR2 is SNEGSKA (reference sequence). The CDR3 is 14 amino acids.